Listed here are 16 T cell receptor beta chains from one sample, sequenced in a study of blood T cell repertoires in COVID-19. Data came from immunoSEQ multiplex PCR; TCRdb stores just in-frame clones and leaves some out. This sample has 140,000 or so clones, with about 80% found just once. The sequenced sample was PBMCs or T cells enriched from blood (not recorded which). All receptors derive from a woman between 18 and 29 years old who had been exposed to COVID-19.

The rearrangement uses TRBV5-1 and TRBJ1-2, with unresolved D. V was trimmed by 1 base and J by 5 bases, leaving 9 bases between them. CDR3 length equals 13 residues. CDR1 is SGHRS, CDR2 YFSETQ, per germline. CDR3 coding DNA: TGCGCCAGCAGCTTGCGAGGGTCATATGGCTACACCTTC. As protein: CASSLRGSYGYTF.

The rearrangement links TRBV29-1 to TRBJ2-2; 9 positions agree with TRBD1. CDR1 is SQVTM, CDR2 ANQGSEA, per germline. V lost 1 base and J lost 4; bases outside the gene matches: 4. This CDR3 region has 15 residues. CDR3 region: CSVEVRTGVTGELFF. CDR3 DNA sequence: TGCAGCGTTGAAGTAAGGACAGGGGTCACCGGGGAGCTGTTTTTT.

The chain joins TRBV19 to TRBJ2-3; the D is unclear. There are 12 residues in the CDR3. Germline V CDR1 and CDR2: LNHDA, SQIVND (reference sequence). V was clipped by 5 bases and J by 4 bases, with 7 bases between them. The CDR3 sequence: CASSSSADTQYF. The CDR3 region has the DNA TGTGCCAGTAGTTCGTCGGCAGATACGCAGTATTTT.

V usage is TRBV27 and J usage is TRBJ2-7, with 13 bases fitting TRBD2. With V trimmed by 8 bases and J by 7 bases, 11 bases remained unmatched. Germline loops: CDR1 MNHEY, CDR2 SMNVEV (reference sequence). The CDR3 length is 15 residues. The CDR3 DNA is TGTGCCAGCGGCCGGACTAGCGGGGGCCTCGGGGAGCAGTACTTC. Protein sequence: CASGRTSGGLGEQYF.

This clone was found a few times. The J gene is TRBJ1-5, the V gene TRBV4-2; possibly TRBD1 for D (5 bases). The CDR3 is 17 amino acids. Trimming pared 0 bases from V and 2 bases from J, leaving 14 bases between. Germline CDR1 is LGHNA and CDR2 is YNFKEQ. The CDR3 is CASSQDPQGNRNQPQHF. CDR3 nucleotides: TGTGCCAGCAGCCAAGATCCGCAGGGAAATCGCAATCAGCCCCAGCATTTT.

V is TRBV13 and J is TRBJ1-1; 8 bases line up with TRBD1. Germline V gene sequence: CDR1 PRHDT, CDR2 FYEKMQ (reference sequence). The CDR3 sequence is 15 residues long. J gave up 8 bases and V 1 base, and 9 bases lay outside the gene matches. The CDR3 sequence is CASSLVGQGKGEAFF. For the CDR3, the DNA is TGTGCCAGCAGCTTAGTAGGACAGGGAAAAGGGGAAGCTTTCTTT.

The chain links TRBV2 to TRBJ2-2, with D possibly matching TRBD2 (6 bases). CDR1 and CDR2 from the germline V gene are SNHLY and FYNNEI. Trimming shortened V by 9 bases and J by 0 bases, and 11 bases separated the two germline ends. This CDR3 region has 14 residues. This chain's CDR3 is CARGTDTNTGELFF. In DNA, the CDR3 is TGTGCCAGGGGGACTGACACGAACACCGGGGAGCTGTTTTTT.

The chain links TRBV9 to TRBJ1-6; D is perhaps TRBD1 (5 bases). The CDR3 length is 13 residues. V was trimmed by 4 bases and J by 6 bases, leaving 8 bases between them. Germline assignment: CDR1 SGDLS and CDR2 YYNGEE. DNA for the CDR3: TGTGCCAGCAGCATCCAGGGTAATTCACCCCTCCACTTT. It encodes CASSIQGNSPLHF.

In this sample, this clone turned up once. CDR3 bases: TGTGCCAGCAGCTCCCAGGCGTTGACTAGCGGTAACAATGAGCAGTTCTTC. It codes for CASSSQALTSGNNEQFF. The genes are TRBV7-3 and TRBJ2-1; 9 positions agree with TRBD2. V shed 4 bases and J 5 bases; nucleotides not matched to a gene: 12. Germline V CDR1 and CDR2: SGHTA, FQGTGA. The CDR3 is 17 residues long.

The sample holds many counts of this clone. The chain's CDR3 is CASSLSIGGLRRGSTEAFF. DNA of the CDR3: TGTGCCAGCAGTTTAAGTATCGGTGGTCTTCGGAGGGGAAGCACTGAAGCTTTCTTT. The chain joins TRBV27 to TRBJ1-1; a possible D gene is TRBD1 (5 bases). CDR1 is MNHEY and CDR2 is SMNVEV in the germline V gene (reference sequence). The CDR3 totals 19 residues. The V end lost 2 bases, the J end lost 4 bases, and 26 bases lay between the germline ends.

This chain links TRBV7-9 with TRBJ2-7; TRBD1 aligns across 8 bases. Trimming removed 2 bases from V and 0 bases from J; junction bases left unmatched: 3. There are 15 residues in the CDR3. In germline, CDR1 is SEHNR, CDR2 FQNEAQ (reference sequence). CDR3 amino acids: CASSLRDRSSYEQYF. CDR3 bases: TGTGCCAGCAGCTTACGGGACAGGAGCTCCTACGAGCAGTACTTC.

V gene TRBV23-1 combines with J gene TRBJ2-7; TRBD1 agrees at 11 bases. Being an ORF, TRBV23-1 has a function that is uncertain. V lost 0 bases, J lost 4 bases, and 2 bases stayed unmatched. The CDR3 is 15 residues long. CDR3 sequence reads: CASSQSGTGGYEQYF. CDR3 coding DNA: TGCGCCAGCAGTCAATCGGGGACAGGGGGATACGAGCAGTACTTC.

The genes are TRBV11-2 and TRBJ2-1, with 10 bases that match TRBD2. CDR1 is SGHAT, CDR2 FQNNGV, per germline. V was clipped by 5 bases and J by 5 bases; unmatched bases: 6. This CDR3 comprises 15 residues. The CDR3 here is CASSLLAGINNEQFF. The CDR3 region has the DNA TGTGCCAGCAGCCTACTAGCGGGAATCAACAATGAGCAGTTCTTC. Together with reference TRBV11-2 and TRBJ2-1, the CDR3 gives the full variable domain: EAGVAQSPRYKIIEKRQSVAFWCNPISGHATLYWYQQILGQGPKLLIQFQNNGVVDDSQLPKDRFSAERLKGVDSTLKIQPAKLEDSAVYLCASSLLAGINNEQFFGPGTRLTVL.

The chain employs TRBV28 and TRBJ1-1; the D is unclear. This CDR3 has 12 amino acids. Germline CDR1 and CDR2: MDHEN and SYDVKM. V dropped 6 bases and J dropped 4 bases, with 9 bases sitting between them. CDR3 coding DNA: TGTGCCAGCAGCCTAACTTTCACTGAAGCTTTCTTT. Protein: CASSLTFTEAFF. Full variable domain (missing parts from reference TRBV28 and TRBJ1-1): DVKVTQSSRYLVKRTGEKVFLECVQDMDHENMFWYRQDPGLGLRLIYFSYDVKMKEKGDIPEGYSVSREKKERFSLILESASTNQTSMYLCASSLTFTEAFFGQGTRLTVV.

This chain uses TRBV4-2 with TRBJ1-2, with TRBD1 identical over 9 bases. CDR3 size: 14 residues. V lost 2 bases and J lost 8; bases outside the gene matches: 6. Germline V gene sequence: CDR1 LGHNA, CDR2 YNFKEQ. The CDR3 here is CASSQRDRDGGYTF. The CDR3 DNA sequence: TGTGCCAGCAGCCAACGGGACAGGGACGGCGGCTACACCTTC.

The chain joins TRBV7-9 to TRBJ1-4; D not resolved. V lost 5 bases, J lost 4 bases, and 14 bases lay in between. Germline CDR1 is SEHNR and CDR2 is FQNEAQ (reference sequence). CDR3 length: 15 residues. The CDR3 here is CASSLDSVLNEKLFF. The CDR3 DNA is TGTGCCAGCAGCCTAGACTCGGTTCTTAATGAAAAACTGTTTTTT.